This TCR beta chain was profiled in a study of T cells in Graves' hyperthyroidism and ophthalmopathy. Amplified TCR beta CDR3 regions derived from RNA transcripts. The HTBI primer set was used in a first-round RT-PCR of the TCR CDR3. TCRdb re-called the multiplex PCR reads with MiXCR, one entry per CDR3 protein. The sample shows under 700,000 distinct CDR3 sequences, 16% of them seen only once. Study-level findings and limits: Blood also carried most thyroid clonotypes expanded above 0.001.

Calling Graves' hyperthyroidism stable meant ophthalmopathy did not progress within 18 months. The study based diagnoses on clinical symptoms, serum thyroxine and TRAb, thyroid ultrasound and orbital computed tomography. The PBMCs had their origin in roughly 9.8 ml of fresh peripheral blood. On this clonotype itself: No antigen is known for it.

CDR1 is GTSNPN and CDR2 is SVGIG in the germline V gene (reference sequence). Trimming stripped 0 bases from V and 1 base from J, with 20 bases between. The CDR3 has 18 amino acids. The specimen sequenced was blood. The origin of this receptor is a woman aged 18-29 years with Graves' hyperthyroidism. The chain uses TRBV30 and TRBJ2-3; possible D gene TRBD2, 6 bases. CDR3 residues: CAWSVSPLALQGTDTQYF. CDR3 in DNA: TGTGCCTGGAGTGTCTCCCCACTAGCTCTTCAGGGCACAGATACGCAGTATTTT.